The following is a T cell receptor (beta chain) sequence with its context. Its specificity is unknown. The data are from a study of cytomegalovirus exposure and HLA in healthy donors. Study outcomes and limitations: Listed as cytomegalovirus-associated were around 160 TCR beta chains.

With 60 Vbeta and 13 Jbeta primers, the PCR was carried out. Original processing notes: Counted up in a later analysis, unique TCR beta chains came to about 80 million, with around 9.9 million shared. TCRdb keeps only in-frame clones here, not all; method: immunoSEQ multiplex PCR. The D gene and trimming were derived from the DNA, and the V and J assignments and clone size from that table. Of 95,000 to 150,000 clones listed, 83% are singletons. This CDR3 is built from 15 residues. J was trimmed by 2 bases and V by 6 bases; bases with no gene match: 6. Per germline, CDR1 SNHLY and CDR2 FYNNEI. The receptor was derived from a woman in her forties in good health and CMV-seropositive. The rearrangement links TRBV2 to TRBJ2-7; TRBD1 matches 11 bases. Material for sequencing was PBMCs. The CDR3 nucleotides are TGTGCCAGCAGCCCTGGGGACAGGGGGGCCTACGAGCAGTACTTC. As protein: CASSPGDRGAYEQYF.